These T cell receptor beta chains were read from a single sample in a study of cytomegalovirus exposure and HLA in healthy donors. Here immunoSEQ multiplex PCR was the method, and the copy in TCRdb shows in-frame clones only, minus some. The data contain some 150,000 clones, roughly four fifths of them singletons. The sample comprised PBMCs. Every receptor here comes from a man younger than 35 in good health and CMV-seropositive. The CDR3 runs from the conserved cysteine through the conserved F or W. D genes are given only for firm matches. A row's size may be missing; if present it is once, few, many or a size class.

V gene	J gene	D gene	clone size	CDR3 DNA	CDR3 protein
TRBV30	TRBJ1-1	-	-	TGTGCCTGGAGCCCTAGGACAGCCTACACTGAAGCTTTCTTT	CAWSPRTAYTEAFF
TRBV18	TRBJ2-6	-	-	TGTGCCAGCTCACCACAAACCCCCACGAGGGCAGCTGGGGCCAACGTCCTGACTTTC	CASSPQTPTRAAGANVLTF
TRBV28	TRBJ2-3	TRBD2	-	TGTGCCAGCAGACCGGGACTAGCTAGAGATACGCAGTATTTT	CASRPGLARDTQYF
TRBV27	TRBJ1-4	TRBD1	-	TGTGCCAGCAGCGCGGGACAGGGGTCGGGAAAACTGTTTTTT	CASSAGQGSGKLFF
TRBV28	TRBJ1-1	TRBD1	few	TGTGCCAGCAGGACAGGGTGGGGTGAAGCTTTCTTT	CASRTGWGEAFF
TRBV4-1	TRBJ2-6	-	-	TGCGCCAGCAGCCAAGAGGTTCCCACAACTGGGGCCAACGTCCTGACTTTC	CASSQEVPTTGANVLTF
TRBV11-2	TRBJ2-7	TRBD1	-	TGTGCCAGCAGCTACCTCCCGGGACAGGGCTACGAGCAGTACTTC	CASSYLPGQGYEQYF
TRBV5-1	TRBJ2-3	-	-	TGCGCCAGCCACAAAGGGGGCACAGATACGCAGTATTTT	CASHKGGTDTQYF
TRBV29-1	TRBJ2-1	TRBD1	-	TGCAGCGTTGAAGGGCTACAGGGGGGTAACCTGTTCTTC	CSVEGLQGGNLFF
TRBV7-9	TRBJ2-7	TRBD1	few	TGTTCCAGCAGCTTGAGACAGGGCATATCGTCAGACGAGCAGTACTTC	CSSSLRQGISSDEQYF
TRBV27	TRBJ2-5	TRBD2	-	TGTGCCAGCAGTGGGCCGACTAGCGGTCAAGAGACCCAGTACTTC	CASSGPTSGQETQYF
TRBV4-2	TRBJ1-5	-	-	TGTGCCAGCACCGAGGGGTCCCGACAGGGCAATCAGCCCCAGCATTTT	CASTEGSRQGNQPQHF
TRBV18	TRBJ1-1	-	-	TGTGCCAGCTCACCCGGCGGGAACACTGAAGCTTTCTTT	CASSPGGNTEAFF
TRBV27	TRBJ2-1	-	-	TGTGCCAGCAGTTTATCGGGGCCATGGGGCGTAGTCAACAATGAGCAGTTCTTC	CASSLSGPWGVVNNEQFF
TRBV11-3	TRBJ2-5	-	-	TGTGCCAGCAGCTTACAGGCCAGAGAGACCCAGTACTTC	CASSLQARETQYF
TRBV6-1	TRBJ2-5	TRBD2	-	TGTGCCAGCAGTGTGCTTGGGGGGGTTCAAGAGACCCAGTACTTC	CASSVLGGVQETQYF
TRBV29-1	TRBJ2-7	TRBD2	few	TGCAGCGTTAGGACTAGCTACGAGCAGTACTTC	CSVRTSYEQYF
TRBV20-1	TRBJ2-7	-	-	TGCAGTGCTAGACTGCAGGGGGAGCAGTACTTC	CSARLQGEQYF
TRBV6-1	TRBJ2-7	-	-	TGTGCCAGCAGCCCGGGAGAAGGGCCATACGAGCAGTACTTC	CASSPGEGPYEQYF
TRBV5-1	TRBJ2-7	-	few	TGCGCCAGCAGCGACCTGGGGCAAAACTACGAGCAGTACTTC	CASSDLGQNYEQYF
TRBV30	TRBJ2-3	TRBD2	-	TGTGCCTGGACGAAGAGCGGGACTTTCACAGATACGCAGTATTTT	CAWTKSGTFTDTQYF
TRBV6-5	TRBJ2-1	TRBD2	-	TGTGCCAGCAGAGCGGGACTAGCGAGTAATGAGCAGTTCTTC	CASRAGLASNEQFF
TRBV2	TRBJ2-3	TRBD2	-	TGTGCCAGCAGACTTAGGACTAGCGGGAGTATTGATACGCAGTATTTT	CASRLRTSGSIDTQYF
TRBV4-2	TRBJ2-7	-	few	TGTGCCAGCAGCCAAGGTGCGGAACCCCCCTACGAGCAGTACTTC	CASSQGAEPPYEQYF